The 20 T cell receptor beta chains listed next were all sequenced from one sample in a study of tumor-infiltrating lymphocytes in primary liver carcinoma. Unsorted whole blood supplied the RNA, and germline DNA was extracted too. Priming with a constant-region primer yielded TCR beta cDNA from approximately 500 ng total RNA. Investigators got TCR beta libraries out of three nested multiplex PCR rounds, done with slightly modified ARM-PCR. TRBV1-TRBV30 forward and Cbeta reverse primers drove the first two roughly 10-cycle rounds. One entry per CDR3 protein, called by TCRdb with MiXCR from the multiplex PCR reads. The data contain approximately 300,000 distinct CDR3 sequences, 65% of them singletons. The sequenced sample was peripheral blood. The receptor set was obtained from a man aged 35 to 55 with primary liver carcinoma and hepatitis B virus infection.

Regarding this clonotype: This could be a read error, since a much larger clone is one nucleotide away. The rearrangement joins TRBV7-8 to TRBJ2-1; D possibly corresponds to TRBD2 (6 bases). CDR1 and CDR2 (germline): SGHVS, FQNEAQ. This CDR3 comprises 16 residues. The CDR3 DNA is TGTGCCAGCAGCTTACGTCGCGGGAAGTTAAGCAATGAGCAGATCTTC. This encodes CASSLRRGKLSNEQIF.

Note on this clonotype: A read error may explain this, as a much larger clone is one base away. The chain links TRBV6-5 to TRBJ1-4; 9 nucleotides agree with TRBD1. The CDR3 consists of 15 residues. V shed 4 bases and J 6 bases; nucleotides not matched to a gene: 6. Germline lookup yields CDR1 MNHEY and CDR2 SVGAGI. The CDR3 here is CASSFGDRVDEKLFF. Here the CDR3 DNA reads TGTGCCAGCAGTTTCGGGGACAGGGTTGATGAAAAACTGTTTTTT.

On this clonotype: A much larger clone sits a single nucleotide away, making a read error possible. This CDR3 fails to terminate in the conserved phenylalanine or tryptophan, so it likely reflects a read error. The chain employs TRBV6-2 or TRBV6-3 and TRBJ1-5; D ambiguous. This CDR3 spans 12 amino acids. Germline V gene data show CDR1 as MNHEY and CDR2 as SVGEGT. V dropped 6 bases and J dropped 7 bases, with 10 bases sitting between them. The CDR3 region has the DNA TGTGCCAGCAGAACCCTAGGACAGCCCCAGCATTCT. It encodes CASRTLGQPQHS.

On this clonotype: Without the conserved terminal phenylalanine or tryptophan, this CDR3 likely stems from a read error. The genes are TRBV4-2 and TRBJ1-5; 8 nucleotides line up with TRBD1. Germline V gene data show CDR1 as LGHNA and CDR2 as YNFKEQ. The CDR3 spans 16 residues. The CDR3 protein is CASGHDLGQVNQPQHI. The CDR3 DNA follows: TGTGCCAGCGGCCATGATTTGGGACAGGTTAATCAGCCCCAGCATATT.

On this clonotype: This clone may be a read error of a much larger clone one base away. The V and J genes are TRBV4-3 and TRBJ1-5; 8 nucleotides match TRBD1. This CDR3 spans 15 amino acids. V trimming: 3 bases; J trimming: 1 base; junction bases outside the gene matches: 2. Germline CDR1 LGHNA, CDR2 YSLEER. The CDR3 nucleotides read TGCGCCAGCAGCCATGACAGGGGCAGCAATCAGCCCCAGCATTTT. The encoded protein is CASSHDRGSNQPQHF.

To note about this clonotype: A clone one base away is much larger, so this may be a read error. This CDR3 is CTSSLASIWTGELFF. CDR3 DNA: TGTACCAGCAGTTTAGCGTCTATATGGACCGGGGAGCTGTTTTTT. V is TRBV12-3 or TRBV12-4 and J is TRBJ2-2; the D gene is possibly TRBD2 (5 bases). The CDR3 totals 15 residues.

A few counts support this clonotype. The DNA of the CDR3 is TGCGCCAGCAGCTTGCGGCAGGCTACGGGCGAGCAGTACTTC. Amino acid sequence: CASSLRQATGEQYF. The chain employs TRBV5-1 and TRBJ2-7; D unresolved. V was trimmed by 1 base and J by 6 bases, leaving 14 bases between them. Per the germline V gene, CDR1 is SGHRS and CDR2 is YFSETQ. This CDR3 has 14 residues.

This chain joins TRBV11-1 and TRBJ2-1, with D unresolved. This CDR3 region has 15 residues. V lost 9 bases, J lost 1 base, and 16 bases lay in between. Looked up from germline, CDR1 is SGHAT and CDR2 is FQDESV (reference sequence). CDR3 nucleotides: TGTGCCAGAAACAACTCTATCTCATCCTACAATGAGCAGTTCTTC. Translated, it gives CARNNSISSYNEQFF.

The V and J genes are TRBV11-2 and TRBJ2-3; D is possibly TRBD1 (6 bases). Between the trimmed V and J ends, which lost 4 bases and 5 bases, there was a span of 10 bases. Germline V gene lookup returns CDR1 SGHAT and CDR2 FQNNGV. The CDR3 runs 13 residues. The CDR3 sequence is CASSSHREDTQYF. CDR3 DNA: TGTGCCAGCAGCTCCCACAGGGAAGATACGCAGTATTTT.

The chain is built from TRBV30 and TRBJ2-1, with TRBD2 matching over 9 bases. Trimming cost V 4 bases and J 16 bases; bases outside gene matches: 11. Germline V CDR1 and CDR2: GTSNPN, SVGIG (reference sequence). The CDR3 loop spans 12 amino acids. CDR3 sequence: CAWITSGTSIFF. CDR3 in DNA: TGTGCCTGGATTACTTCTGGGACTAGCATTTTCTTC.

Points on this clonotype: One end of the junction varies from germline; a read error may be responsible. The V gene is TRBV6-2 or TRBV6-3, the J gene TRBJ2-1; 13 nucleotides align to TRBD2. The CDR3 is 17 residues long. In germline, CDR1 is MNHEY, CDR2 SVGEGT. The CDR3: CASSSSGTSGVYKEQLF. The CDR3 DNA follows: TGTGCCAGCAGTTCCTCGGGGACTAGCGGGGTCTACAAAGAGCAGCTCTTC.

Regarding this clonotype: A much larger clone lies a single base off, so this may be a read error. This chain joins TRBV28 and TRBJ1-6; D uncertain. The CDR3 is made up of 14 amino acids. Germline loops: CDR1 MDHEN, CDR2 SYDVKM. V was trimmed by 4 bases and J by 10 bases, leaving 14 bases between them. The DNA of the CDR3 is TGTGCCAGCAGTTCCCCCCATGGCCGATCACCCCTCCACTTT. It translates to CASSSPHGRSPLHF. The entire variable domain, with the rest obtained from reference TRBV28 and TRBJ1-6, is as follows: DVKVTQSSRYLVKRTGEKVFLECVQDMDHENMFWYRQDPGLGLRLIYFSYDVKMKEKGDIPEGYSVSREKKERFSLILESASTNQTSMYLCASSSPHGRSPLHFGNGTRLTVT.

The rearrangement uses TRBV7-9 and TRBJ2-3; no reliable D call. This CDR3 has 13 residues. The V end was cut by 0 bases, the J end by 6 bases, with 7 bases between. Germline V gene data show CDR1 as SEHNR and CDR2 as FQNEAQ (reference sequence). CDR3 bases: TGTGCCAGCAGCTTAGCCCTCGCCGATACGCAGTATTTT. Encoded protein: CASSLALADTQYF.

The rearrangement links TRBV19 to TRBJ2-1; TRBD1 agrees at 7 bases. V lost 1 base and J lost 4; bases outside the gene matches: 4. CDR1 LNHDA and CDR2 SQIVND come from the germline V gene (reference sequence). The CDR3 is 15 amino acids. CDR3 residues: CASSIADRVYNEQFF. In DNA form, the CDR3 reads TGTGCCAGTAGTATAGCTGACAGGGTTTACAATGAGCAGTTCTTC.

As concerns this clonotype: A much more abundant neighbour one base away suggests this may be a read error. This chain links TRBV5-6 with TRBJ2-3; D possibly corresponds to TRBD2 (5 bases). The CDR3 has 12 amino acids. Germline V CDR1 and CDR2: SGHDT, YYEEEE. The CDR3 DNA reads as TGTGCCAGCAGCCTCGGACTTGATATGCAGTATTTT. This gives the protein CASSLGLDMQYF.

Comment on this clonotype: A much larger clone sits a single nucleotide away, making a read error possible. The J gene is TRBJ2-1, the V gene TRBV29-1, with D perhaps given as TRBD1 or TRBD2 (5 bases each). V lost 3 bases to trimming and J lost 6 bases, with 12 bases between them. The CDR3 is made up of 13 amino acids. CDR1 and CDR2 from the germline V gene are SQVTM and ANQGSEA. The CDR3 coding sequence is TGCAGCGTTGAGGGGGATCTGACCAATGAGCAGTTCTTC. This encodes CSVEGDLTNEQFF.

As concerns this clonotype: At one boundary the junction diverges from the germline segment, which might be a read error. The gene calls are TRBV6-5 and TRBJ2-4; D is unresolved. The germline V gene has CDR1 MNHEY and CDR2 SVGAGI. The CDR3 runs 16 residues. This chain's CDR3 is CASSYPPRLVKNIQYF. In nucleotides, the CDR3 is TGCGCCAGCAGTTATCCCCCCCGGCTAGTCAAAAACATTCAGTACTTC.

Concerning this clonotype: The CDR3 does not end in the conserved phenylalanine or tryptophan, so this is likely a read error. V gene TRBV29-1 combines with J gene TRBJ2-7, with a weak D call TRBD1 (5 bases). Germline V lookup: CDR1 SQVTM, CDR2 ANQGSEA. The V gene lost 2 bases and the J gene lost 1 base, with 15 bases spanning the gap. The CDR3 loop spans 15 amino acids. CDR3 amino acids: CSVERLGAESYEQYL. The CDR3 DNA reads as TGCAGCGTTGAAAGGTTAGGGGCCGAGTCCTACGAGCAGTACCTC.

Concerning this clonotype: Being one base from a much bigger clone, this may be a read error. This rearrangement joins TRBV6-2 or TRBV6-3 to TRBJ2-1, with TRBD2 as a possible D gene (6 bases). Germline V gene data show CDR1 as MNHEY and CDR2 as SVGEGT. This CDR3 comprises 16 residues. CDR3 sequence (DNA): TGTGCCAACAGTATCGGGGACGGGGGACCCTACAATGAGCAGTTCTTC. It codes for CANSIGDGGPYNEQFF.

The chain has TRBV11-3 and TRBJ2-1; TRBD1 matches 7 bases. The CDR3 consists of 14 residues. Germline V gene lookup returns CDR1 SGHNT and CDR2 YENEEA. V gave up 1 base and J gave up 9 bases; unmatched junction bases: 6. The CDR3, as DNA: TGTGCCAGCAGCTTAGGGTGCGAGGGGGCTGAGCAGTTCTTC. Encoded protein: CASSLGCEGAEQFF.